This record looks at one T cell receptor beta chain sequence and its context. As yet, its antigen is unknown. This sample was included in a study of OX40 agonist ivuxolimab in advanced cancers. Study details: Patient treatment consisted of intravenous ivuxolimab administration every 2 weeks at 0.01 to 10 mg/kg. Study-wide points: With doses of 0.1 to 3.0 mg/kg, CD4+ and CD8+ blood T cells had undergone clonal expansion by week 6.

Trimming removed 2 bases from V and 3 bases from J, with 17 bases in between. The CDR3 is 16 amino acids. Germline V gene data show CDR1 as SGHAT and CDR2 as FQNNGV. Repertoires were generated with immunoSEQ multiplex PCR, while TCRdb's copy carries only in-frame clones and drops some. The sample lists about 49,000 clones, 81% occurring once. This receptor was taken from an adult with an advanced solid tumor such as melanoma, head and neck, liver or kidney cancer. J is TRBJ2-7 and V is TRBV11-2, with D perhaps matching TRBD1 (6 bases). The material sequenced was CD4+ or CD8+ T cells sorted from blood, taken in a trial of the OX40 agonist ivuxolimab. The CDR3 here is CASSLPSDSFNYEQYF. CDR3 in DNA: TGTGCCAGCAGCTTACCCTCGGACAGTTTTAACTACGAGCAGTACTTC.